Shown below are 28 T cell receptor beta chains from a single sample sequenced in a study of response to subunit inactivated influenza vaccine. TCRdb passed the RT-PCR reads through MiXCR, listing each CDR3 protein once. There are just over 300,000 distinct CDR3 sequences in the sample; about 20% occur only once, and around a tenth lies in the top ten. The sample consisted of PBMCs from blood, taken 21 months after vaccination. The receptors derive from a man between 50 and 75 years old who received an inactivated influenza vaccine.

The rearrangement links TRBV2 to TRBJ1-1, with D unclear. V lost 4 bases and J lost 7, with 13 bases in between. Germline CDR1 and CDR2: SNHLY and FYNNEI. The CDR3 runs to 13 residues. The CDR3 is CASSAWSSFEAFF. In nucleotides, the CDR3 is TGTGCCAGCAGTGCTTGGTCCTCCTTTGAAGCTTTCTTT. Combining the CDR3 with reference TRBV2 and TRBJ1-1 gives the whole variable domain EPEVTQTPSHQVTQMGQEVILRCVPISNHLYFYWYRQILGQKVEFLVSFYNNEISEKSEIFDDQFSVERPDGSNFTLKIRSTKLEDSAMYFCASSAWSSFEAFFGQGTRLTVV.

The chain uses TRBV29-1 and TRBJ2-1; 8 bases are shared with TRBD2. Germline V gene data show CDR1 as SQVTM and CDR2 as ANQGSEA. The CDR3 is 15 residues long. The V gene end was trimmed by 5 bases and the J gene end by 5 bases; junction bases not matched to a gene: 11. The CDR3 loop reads CSVSPGAGENNEQFF. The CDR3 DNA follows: TGCAGCGTTTCCCCGGGAGCGGGGGAGAACAATGAGCAGTTCTTC.

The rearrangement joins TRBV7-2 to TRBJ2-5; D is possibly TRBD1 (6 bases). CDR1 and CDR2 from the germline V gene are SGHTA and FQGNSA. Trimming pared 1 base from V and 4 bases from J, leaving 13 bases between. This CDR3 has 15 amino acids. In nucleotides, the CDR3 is TGTGCCAGCAGCTTAGGGGGGCAAAGGGGAGAGACCCAGTACTTC. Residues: CASSLGGQRGETQYF.

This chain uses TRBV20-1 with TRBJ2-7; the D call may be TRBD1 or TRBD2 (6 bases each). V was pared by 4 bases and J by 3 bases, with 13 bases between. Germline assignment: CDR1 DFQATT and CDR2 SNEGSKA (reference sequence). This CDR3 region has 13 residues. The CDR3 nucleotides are TGCAGTGCTACCCAAGGGGGGAACTACGAGCAGTACTTC. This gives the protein CSATQGGNYEQYF.

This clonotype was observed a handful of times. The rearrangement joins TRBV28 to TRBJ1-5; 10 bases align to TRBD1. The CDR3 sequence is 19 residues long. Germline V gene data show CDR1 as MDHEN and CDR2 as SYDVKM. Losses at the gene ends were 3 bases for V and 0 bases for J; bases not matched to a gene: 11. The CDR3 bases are TGTGCCAGCAGTTTTGGGAGGGGACAGGGGATGATTAGCAATCAGCCCCAGCATTTT. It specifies CASSFGRGQGMISNQPQHF.

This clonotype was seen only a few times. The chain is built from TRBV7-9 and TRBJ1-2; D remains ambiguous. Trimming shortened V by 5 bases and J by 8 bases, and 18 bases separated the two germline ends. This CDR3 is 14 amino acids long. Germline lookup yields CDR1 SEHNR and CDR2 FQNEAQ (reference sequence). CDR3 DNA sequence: TGTGCCAGCAGCCTACTGTGGGGAACTGACGGCTACACCTTC. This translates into CASSLLWGTDGYTF.

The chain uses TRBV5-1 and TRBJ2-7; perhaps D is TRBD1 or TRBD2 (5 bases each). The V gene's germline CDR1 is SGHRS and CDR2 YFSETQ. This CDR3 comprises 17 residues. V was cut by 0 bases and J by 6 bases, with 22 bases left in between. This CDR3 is CASSLAAFNRDDGEQYF. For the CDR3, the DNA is TGCGCCAGCAGCTTGGCCGCCTTTAACCGGGACGACGGCGAGCAGTACTTC. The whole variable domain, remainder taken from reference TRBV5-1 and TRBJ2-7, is KAGVTQTPRYLIKTRGQQVTLSCSPISGHRSVSWYQQTPGQGLQFLFEYFSETQRNKGNFPGRFSGRQFSNSRSEMNVSTLELGDSALYLCASSLAAFNRDDGEQYFGPGTRLTVT.

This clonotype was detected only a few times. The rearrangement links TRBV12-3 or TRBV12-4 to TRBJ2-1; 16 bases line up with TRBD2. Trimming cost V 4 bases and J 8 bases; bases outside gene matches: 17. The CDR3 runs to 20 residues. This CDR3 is CASSWQRGLAGGPGDDEQFF. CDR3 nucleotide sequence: TGTGCCAGCAGTTGGCAGAGGGGACTAGCGGGAGGGCCAGGAGACGATGAGCAGTTCTTC.

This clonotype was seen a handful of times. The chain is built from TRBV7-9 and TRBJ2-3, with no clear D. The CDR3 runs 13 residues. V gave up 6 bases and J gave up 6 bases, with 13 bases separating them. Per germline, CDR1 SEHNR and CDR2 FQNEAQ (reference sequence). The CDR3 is CASRSHLADTQYF. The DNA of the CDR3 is TGTGCCAGCAGATCACACTTGGCCGATACGCAGTATTTT.

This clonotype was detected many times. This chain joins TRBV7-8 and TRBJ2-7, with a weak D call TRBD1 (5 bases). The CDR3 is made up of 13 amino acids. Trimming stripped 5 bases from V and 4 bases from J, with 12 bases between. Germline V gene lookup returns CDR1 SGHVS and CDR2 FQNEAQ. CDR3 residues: CASSITGHYEQYF. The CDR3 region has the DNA TGTGCCAGCAGCATAACCGGACATTACGAGCAGTACTTC.

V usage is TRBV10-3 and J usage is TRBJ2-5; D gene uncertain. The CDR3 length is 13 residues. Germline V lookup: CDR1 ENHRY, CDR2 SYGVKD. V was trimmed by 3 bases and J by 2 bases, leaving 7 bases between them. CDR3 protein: CAISDFPQETQYF. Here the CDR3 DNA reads TGTGCCATCAGTGATTTCCCTCAAGAGACCCAGTACTTC.

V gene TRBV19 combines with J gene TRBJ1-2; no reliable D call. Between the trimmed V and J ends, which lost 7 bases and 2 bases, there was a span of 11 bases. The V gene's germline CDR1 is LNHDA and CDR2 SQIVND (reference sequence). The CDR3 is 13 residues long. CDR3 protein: CASIGQPNYGYTF. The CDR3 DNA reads TGTGCCAGTATCGGCCAGCCGAACTATGGCTACACCTTC.

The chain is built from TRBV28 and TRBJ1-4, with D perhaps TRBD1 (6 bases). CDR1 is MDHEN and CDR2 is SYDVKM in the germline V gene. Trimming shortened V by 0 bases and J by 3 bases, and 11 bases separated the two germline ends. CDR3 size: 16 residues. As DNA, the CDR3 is TGTGCCAGCAGTTTATGGGACAGCAAGGCTAATGAAAAACTGTTTTTT. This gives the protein CASSLWDSKANEKLFF. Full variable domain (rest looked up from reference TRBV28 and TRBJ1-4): DVKVTQSSRYLVKRTGEKVFLECVQDMDHENMFWYRQDPGLGLRLIYFSYDVKMKEKGDIPEGYSVSREKKERFSLILESASTNQTSMYLCASSLWDSKANEKLFFGSGTQLSVL.

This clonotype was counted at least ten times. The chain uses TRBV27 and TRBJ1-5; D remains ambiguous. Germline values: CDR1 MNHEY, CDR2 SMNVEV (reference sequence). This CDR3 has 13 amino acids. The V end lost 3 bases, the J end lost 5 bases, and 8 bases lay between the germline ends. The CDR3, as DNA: TGTGCCAGCAGTTTGCACTCTGATCAGCCCCAGCATTTT. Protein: CASSLHSDQPQHF.

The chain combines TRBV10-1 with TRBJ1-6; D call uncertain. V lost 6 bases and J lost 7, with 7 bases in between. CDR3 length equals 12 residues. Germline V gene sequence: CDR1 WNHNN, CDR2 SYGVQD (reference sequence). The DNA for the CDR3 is TGCGCCAGCAGGGAGGGCAATTCACCCCTCCACTTT. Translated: CASREGNSPLHF.

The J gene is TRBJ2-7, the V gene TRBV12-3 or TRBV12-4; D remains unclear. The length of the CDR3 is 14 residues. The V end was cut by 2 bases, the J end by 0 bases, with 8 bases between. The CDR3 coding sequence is TGTGCCAGCAGTTTAATCGGGCACTCCTACGAGCAGTACTTC. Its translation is CASSLIGHSYEQYF.

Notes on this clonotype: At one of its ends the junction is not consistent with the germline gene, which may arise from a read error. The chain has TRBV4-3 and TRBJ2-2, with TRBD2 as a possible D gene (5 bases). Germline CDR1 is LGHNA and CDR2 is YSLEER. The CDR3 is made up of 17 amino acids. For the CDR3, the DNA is TGCGCCAGCAGCCAAGATGAGGGTTTCCCGAACACCGTGGAGCTGTTTTTT. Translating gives CASSQDEGFPNTVELFF.

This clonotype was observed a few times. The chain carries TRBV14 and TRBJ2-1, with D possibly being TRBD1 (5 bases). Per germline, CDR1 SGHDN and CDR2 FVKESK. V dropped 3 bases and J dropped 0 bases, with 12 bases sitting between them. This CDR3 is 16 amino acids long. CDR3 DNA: TGTGCCAGCAGCCATTCAGGGTCTGGCTCCTACAATGAGCAGTTCTTC. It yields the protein CASSHSGSGSYNEQFF. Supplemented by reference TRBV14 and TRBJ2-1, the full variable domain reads EAGVTQFPSHSVIEKGQTVTLRCDPISGHDNLYWYRRVMGKEIKFLLHFVKESKQDESGMPNNRFLAERTGGTYSTLKVQPAELEDSGVYFCASSHSGSGSYNEQFFGPGTRLTVL.

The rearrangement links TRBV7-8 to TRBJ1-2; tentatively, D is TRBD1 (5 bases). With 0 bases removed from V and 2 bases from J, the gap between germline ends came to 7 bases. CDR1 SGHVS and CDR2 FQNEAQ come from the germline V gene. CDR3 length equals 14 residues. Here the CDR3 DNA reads TGTGCCAGCAGCTTAGCCCCAGGGAACTATGGCTACACCTTC. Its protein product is CASSLAPGNYGYTF.

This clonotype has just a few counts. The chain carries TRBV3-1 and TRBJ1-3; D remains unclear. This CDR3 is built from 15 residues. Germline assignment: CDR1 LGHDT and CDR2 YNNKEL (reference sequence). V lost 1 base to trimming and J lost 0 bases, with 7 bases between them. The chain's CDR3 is CASSQGVRSGNTIYF. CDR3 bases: TGTGCCAGCAGCCAAGGAGTGCGCTCTGGAAACACCATATATTTT.

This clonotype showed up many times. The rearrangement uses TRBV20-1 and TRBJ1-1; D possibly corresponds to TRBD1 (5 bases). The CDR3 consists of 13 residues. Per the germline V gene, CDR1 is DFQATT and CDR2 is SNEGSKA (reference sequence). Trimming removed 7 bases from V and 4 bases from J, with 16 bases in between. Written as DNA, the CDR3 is TGCAGTGTTGGGCAGGGTCCATCCACTGAAGCTTTCTTT. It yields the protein CSVGQGPSTEAFF.

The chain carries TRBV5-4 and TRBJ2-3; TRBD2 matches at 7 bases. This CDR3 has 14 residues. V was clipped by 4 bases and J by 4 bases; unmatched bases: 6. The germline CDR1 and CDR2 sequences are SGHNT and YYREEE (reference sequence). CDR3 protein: CASSKRGGADTQYF. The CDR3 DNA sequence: TGTGCCAGCAGCAAGAGGGGAGGGGCAGATACGCAGTATTTT. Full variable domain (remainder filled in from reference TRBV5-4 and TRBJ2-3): ETGVTQSPTHLIKTRGQQVTLRCSSQSGHNTVSWYQQALGQGPQFIFQYYREEENGRGNFPPRFSGLQFPNYSSELNVNALELDDSALYLCASSKRGGADTQYFGPGTRLTVL.

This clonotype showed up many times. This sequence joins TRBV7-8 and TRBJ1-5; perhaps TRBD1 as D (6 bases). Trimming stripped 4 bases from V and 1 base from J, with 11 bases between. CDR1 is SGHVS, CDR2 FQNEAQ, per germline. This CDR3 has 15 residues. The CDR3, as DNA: TGTGCCAGCAGCTCCGGGACAATGAGCAATCAGCCCCAGCATTTT. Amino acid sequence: CASSSGTMSNQPQHF.

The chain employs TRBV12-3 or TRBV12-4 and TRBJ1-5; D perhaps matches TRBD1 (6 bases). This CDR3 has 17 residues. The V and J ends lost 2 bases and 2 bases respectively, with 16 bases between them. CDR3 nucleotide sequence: TGTGCCAGCAGTTTAAGAGGGGGGGTCGCGGGCAATCAGCCCCAGCATTTT. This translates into CASSLRGGVAGNQPQHF.

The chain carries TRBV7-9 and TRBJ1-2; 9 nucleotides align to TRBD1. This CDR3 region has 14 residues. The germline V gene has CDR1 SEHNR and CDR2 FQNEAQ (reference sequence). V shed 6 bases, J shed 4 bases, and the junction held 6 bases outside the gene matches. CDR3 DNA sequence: TGTGCCAGCAGACCCGACAGGGGGGTCTATGGCTACACCTTC. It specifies CASRPDRGVYGYTF.

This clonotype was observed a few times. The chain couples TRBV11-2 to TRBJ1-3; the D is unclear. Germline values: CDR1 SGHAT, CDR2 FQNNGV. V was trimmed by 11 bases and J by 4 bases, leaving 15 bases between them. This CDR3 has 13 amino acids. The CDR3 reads CACQLISGNTIYF. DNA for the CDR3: TGTGCCTGCCAGCTTATCTCCGGAAACACCATATATTTT.

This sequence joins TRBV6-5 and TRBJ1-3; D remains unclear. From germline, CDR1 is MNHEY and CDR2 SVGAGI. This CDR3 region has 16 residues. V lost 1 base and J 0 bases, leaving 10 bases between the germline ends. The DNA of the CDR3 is TGTGCCAGCAGTTACTACTACGGTAGCTCTGGAAACACCATATATTTT. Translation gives CASSYYYGSSGNTIYF.

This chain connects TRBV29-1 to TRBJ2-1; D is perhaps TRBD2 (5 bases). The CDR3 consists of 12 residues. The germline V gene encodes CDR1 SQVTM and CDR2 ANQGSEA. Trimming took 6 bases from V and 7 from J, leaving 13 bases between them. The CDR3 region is CSVLMGRNEQFF. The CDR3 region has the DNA TGCAGCGTCTTAATGGGGAGAAATGAGCAGTTCTTC.